These 17 T cell receptor beta chains originate from one sample sequenced in a study of blood T cell repertoires in COVID-19. Libraries were prepared by immunoSEQ multiplex PCR; TCRdb keeps only in-frame clonotypes and omits some of them. The sample includes 300,000 to 350,000 clones, around 90% of them seen just once. Input material: peripheral blood. The receptors stem from a woman aged 18-29 years who had recovered from COVID-19.

CDR3 loop: CASSSRVVQETQYF. DNA for the CDR3: TGTGCCAGCAGTAGCAGGGTTGTCCAAGAGACCCAGTACTTC. The chain is built from TRBV6-5 and TRBJ2-5, with D maybe TRBD1 (5 bases). Germline CDR1 reads MNHEY; CDR2 reads SVGAGI. CDR3 length: 14 residues. V was cut by 5 bases and J by 1 base, with 11 bases left in between.

The gene calls are TRBV5-5 and TRBJ2-3; D remains unclear. CDR3 length: 12 amino acids. Germline CDR1 SGHKS, CDR2 YYEKEE (reference sequence). V was clipped by 1 base and J by 5 bases, with 5 bases between them. The CDR3 DNA follows: TGTGCCAGCAGCTTGTTTAGAGATACGCAGTATTTT. The encoded protein is CASSLFRDTQYF.

This clone was recorded only once. This rearrangement joins TRBV2 to TRBJ2-3; no firm D call. This CDR3 has 14 residues. Per germline, CDR1 SNHLY and CDR2 FYNNEI. V lost 7 bases and J lost 3, with 14 bases in between. CDR3 in DNA: TGTGCCAGCACTGATGTAAAAATTACAGATACGCAGTATTTT. Translation: CASTDVKITDTQYF.

This clone turned up a few times. This chain joins TRBV13 and TRBJ1-2; maybe TRBD1 (5 bases). Germline V gene data show CDR1 as PRHDT and CDR2 as FYEKMQ (reference sequence). The CDR3 totals 17 residues. Deletions cut 4 bases from V and 3 bases from J, with 21 bases between. In DNA form, the CDR3 reads TGTGCCAGCAGCTCCAGGGACCTAGCCGGGACTGACTATGGCTACACCTTC. Protein product: CASSSRDLAGTDYGYTF. Full variable domain (rest looked up from reference TRBV13 and TRBJ1-2): AAGVIQSPRHLIKEKRETATLKCYPIPRHDTVYWYQQGPGQDPQFLISFYEKMQSDKGSIPDRFSAQQFSDYHSELNMSSLELGDSALYFCASSSRDLAGTDYGYTFGSGTRLTVV.

This chain uses TRBV28 with TRBJ2-7, with a tentative D call TRBD2 (5 bases). The CDR3 length is 11 residues. Trimming stripped 4 bases from V and 7 bases from J, with 8 bases between. Germline CDR1 MDHEN, CDR2 SYDVKM. The CDR3 DNA reads TGTGCCAGCAGTTCCCGAGGGGAGCAGTACGTC. Its translation is CASSSRGEQYV.

The rearrangement joins TRBV19 to TRBJ1-4; D call uncertain. CDR3 size: 15 residues. Germline V gene sequence: CDR1 LNHDA, CDR2 SQIVND (reference sequence). Deletions cut 7 bases from V and 0 bases from J, with 12 bases between. The CDR3 nucleotides are TGTGCCAGTAAAGAGGAGGGCGCAACTAATGAAAAACTGTTTTTT. Its translation: CASKEEGATNEKLFF.

The chain recombines TRBV24-1 with TRBJ1-4, with 10 bases that match TRBD1. V shed 4 bases, J shed 8 bases, and the junction held 6 bases outside the gene matches. CDR1 and CDR2 from the germline V gene are KGHDR and SFDVKD. The CDR3 consists of 15 residues. The DNA for the CDR3 is TGTGCCACCAGTGACCCTGGACAGGGGGACGAAAAACTGTTTTTT. It encodes CATSDPGQGDEKLFF.

This sequence joins TRBV11-2 and TRBJ2-7, with TRBD2 as a possible D gene (5 bases). Germline V gene data show CDR1 as SGHAT and CDR2 as FQNNGV. The CDR3 loop spans 15 amino acids. V lost 1 base to trimming and J lost 0 bases, with 10 bases between them. The CDR3 sequence: CASSLVSVSSYEQYV. CDR3 coding DNA: TGTGCCAGCAGCTTAGTTAGCGTGAGCTCCTACGAGCAGTACGTC.

The chain is built from TRBV30 and TRBJ1-2; 12 bases match TRBD1. The CDR3 length is 17 residues. J was trimmed by 4 bases and V by 3 bases; bases with no gene match: 12. CDR1 and CDR2 (germline): GTSNPN, SVGIG (reference sequence). CDR3 loop: CAWREGTGGFHIYGYTF. In DNA form, the CDR3 reads TGTGCCTGGAGAGAGGGGACAGGGGGCTTCCATATCTATGGCTACACCTTC.

The genes are TRBV19 and TRBJ1-3; TRBD1 matches 9 bases. CDR1 and CDR2 (germline): LNHDA, SQIVND (reference sequence). This CDR3 region has 14 residues. Trimming at V came to 5 bases and at J to 4 bases, leaving 3 bases not matched to a gene. The DNA of the CDR3 is TGTGCCAGTAGTGAACAGGGGGCGGGAAACACCATATATTTT. This gives the protein CASSEQGAGNTIYF.

The rearrangement links TRBV27 to TRBJ1-2, with 7 bases aligning to TRBD1. The CDR3 is 14 residues long. Germline CDR1 is MNHEY and CDR2 is SMNVEV (reference sequence). Trimming at V came to 3 bases and at J to 3 bases, leaving 4 bases not matched to a gene. The CDR3 loop is CASSFRTGDYGYTF. The CDR3 DNA is TGTGCCAGCAGTTTCCGAACAGGGGACTATGGCTACACCTTC.

This clone was recorded once. The rearrangement uses TRBV5-1 and TRBJ1-1; D perhaps matches TRBD1 (6 bases). The CDR3 has 15 residues. Trimming shortened V by 9 bases and J by 5 bases, and 23 bases separated the two germline ends. Germline loops: CDR1 SGHRS, CDR2 YFSETQ. The CDR3 nucleotides read TGCGCCACCTCCCCCGGGGGGCCTAGAGGGACTGAAGCTTTCTTT. This sequence encodes CATSPGGPRGTEAFF. Full variable domain (rest looked up from reference TRBV5-1 and TRBJ1-1): KAGVTQTPRYLIKTRGQQVTLSCSPISGHRSVSWYQQTPGQGLQFLFEYFSETQRNKGNFPGRFSGRQFSNSRSEMNVSTLELGDSALYLCATSPGGPRGTEAFFGQGTRLTVV.

V usage is TRBV19 and J usage is TRBJ2-4, with D possibly TRBD1 on 6 matching bases. Germline V CDR1 and CDR2: LNHDA, SQIVND (reference sequence). The CDR3 runs 16 residues. Trimming cost V 5 bases and J 0 bases, with 14 bases left between them. CDR3 bases: TGTGCCAGTAGTCCATGGACAGCCTTAGCCAAAAACATTCAGTACTTC. Amino acids: CASSPWTALAKNIQYF.

The rearrangement uses TRBV10-3 and TRBJ2-7; TRBD2 matches 7 bases. V gave up 9 bases and J gave up 0 bases; unmatched junction bases: 8. CDR1 is ENHRY, CDR2 SYGVKD, per germline. This CDR3 has 14 residues. The CDR3 loop reads CAILAKRDSYEQYV. DNA of the CDR3: TGTGCCATACTAGCGAAGAGGGACTCCTACGAGCAGTACGTC.

This sequence joins TRBV13 and TRBJ2-1, with TRBD2 matching 10 bases. This CDR3 region has 14 residues. The junction had 6 bases not matched to a gene; V was cut back by 5 bases and J by 8 bases. From germline, CDR1 is PRHDT and CDR2 FYEKMQ (reference sequence). CDR3 sequence reads: CASSPPSGRDEQFF. Written as DNA, the CDR3 is TGTGCCAGCAGCCCGCCTAGCGGGAGAGATGAGCAGTTCTTC.

This chain uses TRBV19 with TRBJ2-1, with TRBD2 identical over 8 bases. This CDR3 region has 12 residues. V lost 6 bases, J lost 7 bases, and 2 bases stayed unmatched. The germline CDR1 and CDR2 sequences are LNHDA and SQIVND (reference sequence). The DNA for the CDR3 is TGTGCCAGTAGCGGGGGGGGGAATGAGCAGTTCTTC. Its protein is CASSGGGNEQFF.

The chain is built from TRBV20-1 and TRBJ1-3, with D possibly being TRBD1 (6 bases). The CDR3 spans 11 residues. The V gene's germline CDR1 is DFQATT and CDR2 SNEGSKA (reference sequence). V was clipped by 7 bases and J by 14 bases, with 18 bases between them. CDR3: CSVLAQGPVYF. The CDR3 region has the DNA TGCAGTGTATTAGCACAGGGCCCTGTATATTTT.